This TCR beta chain was sequenced for a study of blood T cell repertoires in COVID-19 (TCRdb year 2020). Background for the entire study: Samples covering the acute and convalescent phases of COVID-19 were provided by collaborators in the United States, Italy and Spain. HLA class I and class II types, where available, came from metadata supplied by the sample provider rather than from assay-based typing. The repertoires were released in a freely available public database meant as a resource for research on the immune response to SARS-CoV-2. The material from the prospective study consisted of cDNA or gDNA derived from T cells, B-cell-depleted T cells, or PBMCs. Subjects who had been exposed to COVID-19, were actively infected with it, or had recovered from it provided the deeply sampled blood TCRbeta repertoires that made up the dataset. The samples were drawn from two sources: the first 160 participants of the ongoing ImmuneRACE study, and some 1,300 subjects contributed by 6 global collaborators. Sample metadata almost always included a de-identified subject ID, COVID-19 status, age in years and sex.

Overall study outcomes, separate from this receptor: The amount of clinical and demographic metadata varied by source and participant and was provided uncurated.

The CDR3 measures 13 amino acids from cysteine to phenylalanine. Of the read, only the CDR3 DNA is kept; its 39 bases are in frame from base 1. The germline V gene (reference sequence) specifies LGHDT as CDR1 and YNNKEL as CDR2. V is clipped by 2 bases and J by 10 bases, and the sequence between their germline boundaries is 9 bases long. TCRbeta CDR3 regions were amplified from genomic DNA by means of the immunoSEQ Assay, a bias-controlled multiplex PCR. As for the authors' bioinformatics: The number of nucleated cells in each sample was estimated from the amplification of reference gene primers within the assay. To quantify the absolute abundance of each unique TCRbeta CDR3 rearrangement, sequence reads were collapsed and filtered. For each sample, productive Simpson clonality was calculated by taking the square root of Simpson's diversity index across productive rearrangements. TCRdb retrieved this table from immuneACCESS and kept in-frame rearrangements only. Not all clones are present; in checked studies, unresolved V genes account for under half, and no reason is known for the remainder. That table furnishes V, J and clone size, whereas the DNA furnished D and trimming. Counted in this sample were about 160,000 clones; around 84% of them appeared once. The ten largest clones represent about 8% of the sample.

This clone was found many times. What this receptor recognizes is not known. Base qualities were left out, and no much larger clone turns up one base away. Participants in the prospective study were enrolled through a virtual design, were aged about 18 to 90 years, and lived in roughly 25 United States geographic areas. In the prospective study, participants were assigned to cohorts based on the clinical history participants reported in a screening survey and a study questionnaire. ImmuneRACE Cohort 3 recovered participants were defined by two consecutive negative NP/OP PCR tests, healthcare professional clearance, or symptom resolution. Each participant in the prospective study had whole blood, serum and a nasopharyngeal or oropharyngeal swab collected by mobile phlebotomists. Participants in the prospective study had the option to provide additional blood draws and questionnaires over an approximately 2-month period. Before DNA extraction, prospective study blood samples were shipped either frozen or at room temperature.

The sequenced material came from PBMCs or T cells enriched from blood (not recorded which). The chain links TRBV3-1 (or the pseudogene TRBV3-2) with TRBJ1-6; there is no confident call for the D gene. The clonotype comes from a woman in her 50s who had recovered from COVID-19. In nucleotide form, the sequence is TGTGCCAGCAGCCAAACCCAGGTCTCACCCCTCCACTTT. Translated, it gives CASSQTQVSPLHF.